This TCR beta chain was retrieved from a study of T cell repertoires in cytomegalovirus infection. Study-wide context: Well-studied HLA-B-restricted epitopes and recently identified HLA-C-restricted epitopes of CMV were both used in the study. Matching HLA type, along with CMV infection, was indicated by public TCR beta signatures. Study-wide findings and caveats: Summed frequency of shared TCR beta families picked out CMV carriers who also had the relevant HLA.

V trimming: 5 bases; J trimming: 7 bases; junction bases outside the gene matches: 7. Germline V gene sequence: CDR1 SGHVS, CDR2 FNYEAQ. CDR3 length: 13 amino acids. A note on this clonotype: The antigen remains unidentified.

TCRdb re-called the reads with MiXCR, one entry per CDR3 protein. Of approximately 120,000 distinct CDR3 sequences listed, roughly 30% are singletons. The chain is built from TRBV7-6 and TRBJ2-7; 8 bases align to TRBD2. The source is a human donor in good health (CMV status not recorded). Some clones in this sample may be carry-over from other donors' samples. The sample consisted of CD8+ T cells from cultured PBMCs, taken from culture after CMV antigen stimulation. Here the CDR3 reads CASSIGGAEEQYF. CDR3 bases: TGTGCCAGCAGCATCGGGGGGGCTGAAGAGCAGTACTTC.